These T cell receptor beta chains were read from a single sample in a study of T cell repertoires in cytomegalovirus infection. MiXCR, run by TCRdb on the reads, gives a single entry per CDR3 protein. This table has approximately 1,000,000 distinct CDR3 sequences, roughly 30% appearing once. The antigens these receptors bind are not known. The input for sequencing was cultured CD8+ T cells from PBMCs, taken from culture after CMV antigen stimulation. The receptors derive from a human donor in good health (CMV status not recorded). Some clones in this sample may be carry-over from other donors' samples. Each CDR3 is given with its conserved first and last residue. Fields, in order: D gene, CDR3 length, clone size, V gene, J gene, CDR3 DNA, CDR3 protein. A D gene is named only where the DNA matches it firmly. The size of a clone is reported for some rows only, either as once, few or many, or as a class for expanded clones.

d_call: .; cdr3_length: 18; clone_size: .; v_call: TRBV7-9; j_call: TRBJ2-2; cdr3_nt: TGTGCCAGCAGCTTAGCCGATGTTGGGGAGTCGAACACCGGGGAGCTGTTTTTT; cdr3_aa: CASSLADVGESNTGELFF
d_call: TRBD1; cdr3_length: 19; clone_size: many; v_call: TRBV7-8; j_call: TRBJ2-1; cdr3_nt: TGTGCCAGCAGCTTTCCGAGACAGGGGTACCCGTTGATTGACAATGAGCAGTTCTTC; cdr3_aa: CASSFPRQGYPLIDNEQFF
d_call: .; cdr3_length: 13; clone_size: many; v_call: TRBV7-6; j_call: TRBJ2-1; cdr3_nt: TGTGCCAGCAGCATCTCAGAGTACAATGAGCAGTTCTTC; cdr3_aa: CASSISEYNEQFF
d_call: .; cdr3_length: 14; clone_size: .; v_call: TRBV6-6; j_call: TRBJ1-2; cdr3_nt: TGTGCCAGCAGTTACTCGACCGGGCAGCGTGGCTACACCTTC; cdr3_aa: CASSYSTGQRGYTF
d_call: .; cdr3_length: 15; clone_size: .; v_call: TRBV19; j_call: TRBJ2-4; cdr3_nt: TGTGCCAGTAGTTCACCGGACTATGTCAAAAACATTCAGTACTTC; cdr3_aa: CASSSPDYVKNIQYF
d_call: TRBD1; cdr3_length: 17; clone_size: few; v_call: TRBV6-6; j_call: TRBJ1-1; cdr3_nt: TGTGCCAGCAGTTCCGAATGGGACAGGGGCAGAAACACTGAAGCTTTCTTT; cdr3_aa: CASSSEWDRGRNTEAFF
d_call: .; cdr3_length: 15; clone_size: .; v_call: TRBV2; j_call: TRBJ2-7; cdr3_nt: TGTGCCAGCAGTGAAGGGGGGGACCCCCTCTACGAGCAGTACTTC; cdr3_aa: CASSEGGDPLYEQYF
d_call: .; cdr3_length: 14; clone_size: few; v_call: TRBV7-6; j_call: TRBJ2-5; cdr3_nt: TGTGCCAATACAGATTATTGGGACCAAGAGACCCAGTACTTC; cdr3_aa: CANTDYWDQETQYF
d_call: TRBD1; cdr3_length: 14; clone_size: .; v_call: TRBV28; j_call: TRBJ1-1; cdr3_nt: TGTGCCAGCAGTGAGACAGGGAGTAGTCCTGAAGCTTTCTTT; cdr3_aa: CASSETGSSPEAFF
d_call: TRBD1; cdr3_length: 15; clone_size: .; v_call: TRBV7-4; j_call: TRBJ1-1; cdr3_nt: TGTGCCAGCAGCTCCCCGGGACAGGGGTACGCTGAAGCTTTCTTT; cdr3_aa: CASSSPGQGYAEAFF
d_call: .; cdr3_length: 20; clone_size: many; v_call: TRBV7-2; j_call: TRBJ2-7; cdr3_nt: TGTGCCAGCAGCTTGAACCGCGACGGAACCGACCTCAGGGGTTGGTACGAGCAGTACTTC; cdr3_aa: CASSLNRDGTDLRGWYEQYF
d_call: .; cdr3_length: 13; clone_size: .; v_call: TRBV4-2; j_call: TRBJ1-1; cdr3_nt: TGTGCCAGCAGCCAAACCATGAACACTGAAGCTTTCTTT; cdr3_aa: CASSQTMNTEAFF
d_call: .; cdr3_length: 13; clone_size: .; v_call: TRBV12-3/TRBV12-4; j_call: TRBJ1-2; cdr3_nt: TGTGCCACCGCCCCGGTTGAAGGCTATGGCTACACCTTC; cdr3_aa: CATAPVEGYGYTF
d_call: TRBD1; cdr3_length: 15; clone_size: few; v_call: TRBV7-9; j_call: TRBJ2-1; cdr3_nt: TGTGCCAGCAGTGCGTGGGACAGGGGGCGAATCGGGCAGTTCTTC; cdr3_aa: CASSAWDRGRIGQFF
d_call: .; cdr3_length: 13; clone_size: .; v_call: TRBV28; j_call: TRBJ2-3; cdr3_nt: TGTGCCAGCAGTCCCAGGGGTCCGAATACGCAGTATTTT; cdr3_aa: CASSPRGPNTQYF
d_call: TRBD2; cdr3_length: 15; clone_size: .; v_call: TRBV7-6; j_call: TRBJ2-1; cdr3_nt: TGTGTCAGCTGCGAGGGACTAGCGGGGGCCAATGAGCAGTTCTTC; cdr3_aa: CVSCEGLAGANEQFF
d_call: TRBD1; cdr3_length: 15; clone_size: .; v_call: TRBV6-6; j_call: TRBJ1-1; cdr3_nt: TGTGCCAGCAGTGCCCCACCCAGGGGGGAGACTGAAGCTTTCTTT; cdr3_aa: CASSAPPRGETEAFF
d_call: .; cdr3_length: 13; clone_size: few; v_call: TRBV6-2/TRBV6-3; j_call: TRBJ2-3; cdr3_nt: TGTGCCAGCAGTTACTCGTGGACAGATACGCAGTATTTT; cdr3_aa: CASSYSWTDTQYF
d_call: .; cdr3_length: 16; clone_size: .; v_call: TRBV10-3; j_call: TRBJ1-1; cdr3_nt: TGTGCCACCAGTGAAAGATCCGCGGGGAGGGAGACTGAAGCTTTCTTT; cdr3_aa: CATSERSAGRETEAFF
d_call: .; cdr3_length: 15; clone_size: .; v_call: TRBV2; j_call: TRBJ2-5; cdr3_nt: TGTGCCAGCAGTCGCCGGGTGGGGTCCCAAGAGACCCAGTACTTC; cdr3_aa: CASSRRVGSQETQYF
d_call: .; cdr3_length: 12; clone_size: few; v_call: TRBV10-3; j_call: TRBJ1-2; cdr3_nt: TGTGCCATCAAGGACACATCAGGGAACTACACCTTC; cdr3_aa: CAIKDTSGNYTF
d_call: .; cdr3_length: 15; clone_size: .; v_call: TRBV10-3; j_call: TRBJ2-5; cdr3_nt: TGTGCCATCAGAGTTACGACTCGGTTCGGGGAGACCCAGTACTTC; cdr3_aa: CAIRVTTRFGETQYF
d_call: .; cdr3_length: 15; clone_size: .; v_call: TRBV7-6; j_call: TRBJ1-1; cdr3_nt: TGTGCTAGCAGCCCCAACAGGGCGCAGGACACTGAAGCTTCCTTT; cdr3_aa: CASSPNRAQDTEASF
d_call: .; cdr3_length: 15; clone_size: few; v_call: TRBV10-3; j_call: TRBJ1-1; cdr3_nt: TGTGCCATCAGTGAGTCGAGACAGGAGAACACTGAAGCTTTCTTT; cdr3_aa: CAISESRQENTEAFF